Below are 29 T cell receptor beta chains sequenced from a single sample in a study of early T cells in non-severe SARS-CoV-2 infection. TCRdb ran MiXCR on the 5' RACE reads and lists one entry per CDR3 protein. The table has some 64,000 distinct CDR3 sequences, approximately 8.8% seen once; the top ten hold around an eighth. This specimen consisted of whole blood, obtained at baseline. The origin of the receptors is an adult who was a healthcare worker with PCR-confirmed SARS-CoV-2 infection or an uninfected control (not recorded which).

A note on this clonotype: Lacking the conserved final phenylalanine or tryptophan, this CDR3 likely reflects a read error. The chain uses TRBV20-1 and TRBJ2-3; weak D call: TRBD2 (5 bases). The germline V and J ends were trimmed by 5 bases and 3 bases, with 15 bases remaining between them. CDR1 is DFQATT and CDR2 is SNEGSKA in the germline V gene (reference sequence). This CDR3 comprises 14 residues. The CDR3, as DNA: TGCAGTGCTCCAGCTAGCACAAGGACAGATACGCAGTATTTA. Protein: CSAPASTRTDTQYL.

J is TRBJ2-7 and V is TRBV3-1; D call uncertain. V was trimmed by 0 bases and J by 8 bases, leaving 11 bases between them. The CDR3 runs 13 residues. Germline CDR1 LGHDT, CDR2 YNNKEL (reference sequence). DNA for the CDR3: TGTGCCAGCAGCCAAGATGGGAATCGCCAGCAGTACTTC. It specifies CASSQDGNRQQYF.

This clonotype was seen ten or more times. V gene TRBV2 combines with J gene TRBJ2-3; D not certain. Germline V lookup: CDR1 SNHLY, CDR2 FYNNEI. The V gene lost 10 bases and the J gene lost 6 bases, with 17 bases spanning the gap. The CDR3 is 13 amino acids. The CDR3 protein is CATAGSDRDTQYF. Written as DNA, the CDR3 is TGTGCCACCGCCGGATCAGATAGGGATACGCAGTATTTT.

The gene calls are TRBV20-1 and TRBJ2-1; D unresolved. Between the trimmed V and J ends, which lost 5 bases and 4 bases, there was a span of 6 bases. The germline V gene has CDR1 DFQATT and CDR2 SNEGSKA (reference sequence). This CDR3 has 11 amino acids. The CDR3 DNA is TGCAGTGCTCCCTTATACAATGAGCAGTTCTTC. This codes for CSAPLYNEQFF.

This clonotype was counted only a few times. The DNA for the CDR3 is TGTGCCACCAGCAGAGATCCTACTAGCGGGAGGGCAGATACGCAGTATTTT. Encoded protein: CATSRDPTSGRADTQYF. The chain combines TRBV15 with TRBJ2-3; the match to TRBD2 covers 13 bases. J lost 4 bases, V lost 0 bases, and 4 bases had no gene match. CDR3 size: 17 residues. In germline, CDR1 is LNHNV, CDR2 YYDKDF (reference sequence).

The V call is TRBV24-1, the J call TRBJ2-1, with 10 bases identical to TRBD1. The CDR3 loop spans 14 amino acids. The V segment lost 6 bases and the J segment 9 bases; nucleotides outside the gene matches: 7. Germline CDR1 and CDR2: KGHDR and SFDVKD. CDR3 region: CATSPGTGVREQFF. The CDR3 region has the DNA TGTGCCACCAGTCCCGGGACAGGGGTCCGTGAGCAGTTCTTC.

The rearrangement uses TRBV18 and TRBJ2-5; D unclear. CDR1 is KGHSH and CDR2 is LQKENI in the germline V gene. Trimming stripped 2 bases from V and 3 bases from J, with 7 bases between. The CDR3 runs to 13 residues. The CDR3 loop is CASSPVSEETQYF. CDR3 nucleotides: TGTGCCAGCTCACCAGTCAGCGAAGAGACCCAGTACTTC.

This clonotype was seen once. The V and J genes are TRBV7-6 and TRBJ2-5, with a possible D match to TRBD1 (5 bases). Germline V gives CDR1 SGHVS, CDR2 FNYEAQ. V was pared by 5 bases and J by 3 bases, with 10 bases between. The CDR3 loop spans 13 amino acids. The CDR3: CASSNRQKETQYF. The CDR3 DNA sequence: TGTGCCAGCAGCAATCGACAGAAAGAGACCCAGTACTTC.

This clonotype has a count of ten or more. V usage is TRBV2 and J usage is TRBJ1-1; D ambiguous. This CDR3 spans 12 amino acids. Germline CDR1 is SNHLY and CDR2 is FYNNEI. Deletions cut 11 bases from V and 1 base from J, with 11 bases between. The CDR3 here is CAATGGNTEAFF. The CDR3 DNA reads TGTGCCGCCACGGGAGGGAACACTGAAGCTTTCTTT.

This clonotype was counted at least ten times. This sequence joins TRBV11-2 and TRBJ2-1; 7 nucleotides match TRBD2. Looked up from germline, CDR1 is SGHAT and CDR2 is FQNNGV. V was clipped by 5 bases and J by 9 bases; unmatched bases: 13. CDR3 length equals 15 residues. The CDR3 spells CASSLRLAREVEQFF. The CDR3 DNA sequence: TGTGCCAGCAGCCTGCGACTAGCCCGAGAAGTTGAGCAGTTCTTC. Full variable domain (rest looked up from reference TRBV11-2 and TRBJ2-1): EAGVAQSPRYKIIEKRQSVAFWCNPISGHATLYWYQQILGQGPKLLIQFQNNGVVDDSQLPKDRFSAERLKGVDSTLKIQPAKLEDSAVYLCASSLRLAREVEQFFGPGTRLTVL.

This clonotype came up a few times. CDR3 bases: TGTGCCAGCAGGAATGCTCAGTGGGGCTACAATGAGCAGTTCTTC. Protein product: CASRNAQWGYNEQFF. The chain couples TRBV12-3 or TRBV12-4 to TRBJ2-1, with D unclear. The CDR3 runs 15 residues. Trimming pared 6 bases from V and 3 bases from J, leaving 15 bases between.

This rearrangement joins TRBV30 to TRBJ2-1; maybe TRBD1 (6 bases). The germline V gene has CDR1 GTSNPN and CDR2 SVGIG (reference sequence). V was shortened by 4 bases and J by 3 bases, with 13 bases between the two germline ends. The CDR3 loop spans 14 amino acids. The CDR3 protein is CAWMNRAHYNEQFF. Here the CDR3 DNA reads TGTGCCTGGATGAACAGGGCCCACTACAATGAGCAGTTCTTC.

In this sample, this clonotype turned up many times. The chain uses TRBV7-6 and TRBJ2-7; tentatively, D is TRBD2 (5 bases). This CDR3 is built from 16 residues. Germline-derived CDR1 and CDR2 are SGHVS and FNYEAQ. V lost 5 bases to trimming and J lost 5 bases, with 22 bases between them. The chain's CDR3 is CASSAAVLARANEQYF. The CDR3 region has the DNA TGTGCCAGCAGCGCAGCGGTGCTCGCTCGGGCGAACGAGCAGTACTTC. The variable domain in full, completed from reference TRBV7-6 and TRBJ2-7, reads GAGVSQSPRYKVTKRGQDVALRCDPISGHVSLYWYRQALGQGPEFLTYFNYEAQQDKSGLPNDRFSAERPEGSISTLTIQRTEQRDSAMYRCASSAAVLARANEQYFGPGTRLTVT.

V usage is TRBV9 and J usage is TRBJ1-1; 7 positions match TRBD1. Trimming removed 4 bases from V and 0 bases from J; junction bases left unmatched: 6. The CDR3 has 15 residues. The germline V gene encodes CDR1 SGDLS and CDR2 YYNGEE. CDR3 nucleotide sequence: TGTGCCAGCAGCCCAACAGGGGCCGTGAACACTGAAGCTTTCTTT. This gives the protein CASSPTGAVNTEAFF.

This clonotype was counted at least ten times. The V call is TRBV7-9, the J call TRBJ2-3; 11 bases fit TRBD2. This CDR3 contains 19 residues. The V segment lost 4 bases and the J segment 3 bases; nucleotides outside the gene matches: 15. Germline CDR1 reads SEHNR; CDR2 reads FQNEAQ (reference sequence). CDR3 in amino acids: CASSSTGTSGGQQTDTQYF. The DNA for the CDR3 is TGTGCCAGCAGCTCTACCGGGACTAGCGGAGGCCAGCAGACAGATACGCAGTATTTT.

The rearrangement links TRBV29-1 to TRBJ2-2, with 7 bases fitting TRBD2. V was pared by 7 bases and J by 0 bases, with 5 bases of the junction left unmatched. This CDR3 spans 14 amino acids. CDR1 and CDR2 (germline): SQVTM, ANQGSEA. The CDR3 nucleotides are TGCAGCGGAGTCAGCGGGGCGAACACCGGGGAGCTGTTTTTT. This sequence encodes CSGVSGANTGELFF.

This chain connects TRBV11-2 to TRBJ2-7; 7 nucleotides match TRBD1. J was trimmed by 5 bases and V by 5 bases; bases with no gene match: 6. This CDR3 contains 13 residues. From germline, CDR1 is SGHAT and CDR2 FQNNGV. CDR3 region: CASSRDRAHEQYF. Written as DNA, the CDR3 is TGTGCCAGCAGCCGCGACAGGGCCCACGAGCAGTACTTC.

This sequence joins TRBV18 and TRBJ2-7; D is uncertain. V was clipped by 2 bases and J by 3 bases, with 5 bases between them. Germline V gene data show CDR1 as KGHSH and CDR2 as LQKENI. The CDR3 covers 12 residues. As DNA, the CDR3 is TGTGCCAGCTCACCAGAGCGCTACGAGCAGTACTTC. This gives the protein CASSPERYEQYF.

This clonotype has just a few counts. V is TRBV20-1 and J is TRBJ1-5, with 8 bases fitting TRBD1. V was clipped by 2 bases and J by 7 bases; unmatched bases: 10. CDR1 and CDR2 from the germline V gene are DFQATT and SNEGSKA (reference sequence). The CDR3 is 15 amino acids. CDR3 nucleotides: TGCAGTGCTAGAACGGCAGGGGGCTTACGACAGCCCCAGCATTTT. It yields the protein CSARTAGGLRQPQHF.

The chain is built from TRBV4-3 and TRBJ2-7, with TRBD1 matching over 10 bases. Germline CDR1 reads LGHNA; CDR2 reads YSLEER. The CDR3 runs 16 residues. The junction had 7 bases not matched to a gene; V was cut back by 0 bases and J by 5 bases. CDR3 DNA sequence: TGCGCCAGCAGCCAAGAGTTTGGGACAGGGGTTAACGAGCAGTACTTC. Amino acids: CASSQEFGTGVNEQYF.

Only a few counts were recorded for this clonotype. In DNA form, the CDR3 reads TGCGCCAGCAGCTCACCGGGGCTTCACCAAGAGACCCAGTACTTC. This translates into CASSSPGLHQETQYF. The V call is TRBV5-1, the J call TRBJ2-5, with D perhaps assigned TRBD1 or TRBD2 (5 bases each). V was pared by 3 bases and J by 0 bases, with 12 bases between. The CDR3 has 15 residues. Per germline, CDR1 SGHRS and CDR2 YFSETQ.

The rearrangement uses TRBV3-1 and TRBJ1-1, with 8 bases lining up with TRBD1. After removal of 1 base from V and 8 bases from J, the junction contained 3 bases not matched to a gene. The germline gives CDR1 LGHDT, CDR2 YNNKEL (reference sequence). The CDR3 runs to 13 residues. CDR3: CASSQGTGQEAFF. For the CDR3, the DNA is TGTGCCAGCAGCCAAGGGACAGGGCAGGAAGCTTTCTTT.

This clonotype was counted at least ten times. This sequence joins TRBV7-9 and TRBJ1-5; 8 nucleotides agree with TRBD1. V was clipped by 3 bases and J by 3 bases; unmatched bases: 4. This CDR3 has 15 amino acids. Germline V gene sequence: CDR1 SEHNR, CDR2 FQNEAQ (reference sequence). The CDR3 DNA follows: TGTGCCAGCAGCTTCCAGACAGGGGACAATCAGCCCCAGCATTTT. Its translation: CASSFQTGDNQPQHF.

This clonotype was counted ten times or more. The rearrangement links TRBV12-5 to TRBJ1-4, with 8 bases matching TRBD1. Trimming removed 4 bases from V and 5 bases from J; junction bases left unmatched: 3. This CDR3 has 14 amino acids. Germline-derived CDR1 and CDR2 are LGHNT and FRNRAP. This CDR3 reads CASGSQGANEKLFF. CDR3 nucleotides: TGTGCTAGTGGTTCTCAGGGGGCGAATGAAAAACTGTTTTTT.

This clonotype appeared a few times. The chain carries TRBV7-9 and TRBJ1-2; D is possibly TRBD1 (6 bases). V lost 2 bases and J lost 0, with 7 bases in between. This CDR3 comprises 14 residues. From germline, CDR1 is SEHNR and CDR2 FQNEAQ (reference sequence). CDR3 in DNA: TGTGCCAGCAGCTTAAAGGGGGCTAACTATGGCTACACCTTC. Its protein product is CASSLKGANYGYTF.

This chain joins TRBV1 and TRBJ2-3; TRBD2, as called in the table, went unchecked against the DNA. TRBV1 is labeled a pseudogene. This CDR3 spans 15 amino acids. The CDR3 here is CTSSQAGVATDTQYF. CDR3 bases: TGCACCAGCAGCCAAGCGGGAGTAGCAACAGATACGCAGTATTTT.

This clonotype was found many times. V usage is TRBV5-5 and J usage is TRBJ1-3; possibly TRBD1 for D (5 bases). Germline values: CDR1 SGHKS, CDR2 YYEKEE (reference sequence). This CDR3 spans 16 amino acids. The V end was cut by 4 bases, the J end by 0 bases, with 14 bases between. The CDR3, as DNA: TGTGCCAGCAGCGGCCTGGACACCTACTCTGGAAACACCATATATTTT. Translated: CASSGLDTYSGNTIYF.

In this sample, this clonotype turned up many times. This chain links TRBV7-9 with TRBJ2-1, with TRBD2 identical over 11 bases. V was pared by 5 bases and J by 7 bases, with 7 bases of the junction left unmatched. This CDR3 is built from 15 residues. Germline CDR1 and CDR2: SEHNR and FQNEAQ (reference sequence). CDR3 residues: CASSELAGVRNEQFF. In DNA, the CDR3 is TGTGCCAGCAGCGAACTAGCGGGGGTCCGGAATGAGCAGTTCTTC.

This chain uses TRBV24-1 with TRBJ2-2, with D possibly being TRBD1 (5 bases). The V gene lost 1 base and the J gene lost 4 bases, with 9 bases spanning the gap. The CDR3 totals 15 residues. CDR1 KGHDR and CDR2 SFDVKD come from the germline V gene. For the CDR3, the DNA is TGTGCCACCAGTGATTTAAGGACAACCACCGGGGAGCTGTTTTTT. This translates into CATSDLRTTTGELFF.